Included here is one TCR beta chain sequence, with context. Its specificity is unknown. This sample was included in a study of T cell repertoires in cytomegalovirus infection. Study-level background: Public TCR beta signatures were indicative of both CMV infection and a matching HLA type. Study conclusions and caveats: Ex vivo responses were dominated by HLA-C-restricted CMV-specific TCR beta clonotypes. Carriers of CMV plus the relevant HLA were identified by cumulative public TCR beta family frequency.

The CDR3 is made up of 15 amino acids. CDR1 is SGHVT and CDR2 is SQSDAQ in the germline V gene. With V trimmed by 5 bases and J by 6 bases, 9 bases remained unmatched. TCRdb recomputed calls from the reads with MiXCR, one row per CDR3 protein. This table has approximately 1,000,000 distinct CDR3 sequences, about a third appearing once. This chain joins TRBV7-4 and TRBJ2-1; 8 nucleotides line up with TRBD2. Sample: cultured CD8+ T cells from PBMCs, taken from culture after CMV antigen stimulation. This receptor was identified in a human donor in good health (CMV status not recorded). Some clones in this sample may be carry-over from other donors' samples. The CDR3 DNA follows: TGTGCCAGCAGCCCGGGGGGGGCAGGGCTCAATGAGCAGTTCTTC. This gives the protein CASSPGGAGLNEQFF.